The next 6 T cell receptor beta chains were all read from a single sample in a study of cytotoxic CD8 clonotypes in ibrutinib-treated CLL. TCRdb's table, derived via immunoSEQ multiplex PCR, lists solely in-frame clones and lacks some. The data contain about 130,000 clones, around three quarters of them singletons. The sequencing used PBMCs, collected after 12 months of ibrutinib treatment. The receptors here all came from a human donor with chronic lymphocytic leukemia.

The genes are TRBV7-9 and TRBJ1-1; 8 bases map to TRBD1. V shed 5 bases, J shed 2 bases, and the junction held 4 bases outside the gene matches. The CDR3 is 14 residues long. The germline CDR1 and CDR2 sequences are SEHNR and FQNEAQ (reference sequence). DNA for the CDR3: TGTGCCAGCAGCAACGGACAGGGTAACACTGAAGCTTTCTTT. It yields the protein CASSNGQGNTEAFF.

This clone was counted only a few times. The CDR3 DNA follows: TGTGCCAGTAGTACTGATGGACAGCGTCTCTATGGCTACACCTTC. Its translation is CASSTDGQRLYGYTF. The chain carries TRBV19 and TRBJ1-2, with a weak D call TRBD1 (6 bases). V lost 4 bases to trimming and J lost 4 bases, with 16 bases between them. The CDR3 is 15 residues long. CDR1 is LNHDA, CDR2 SQIVND, per germline (reference sequence).

This chain connects TRBV28 to TRBJ2-5, with TRBD2 as a possible D gene (5 bases). Trimming shortened V by 7 bases and J by 1 base, and 19 bases separated the two germline ends. The CDR3 sequence is 16 residues long. CDR1 and CDR2 (germline): MDHEN, SYDVKM. The CDR3 coding sequence is TGTGCCAGCAAGGACCCCAAAGTAGCGATCCAAGAGACCCAGTACTTC. It encodes CASKDPKVAIQETQYF.

The rearrangement links TRBV19 to TRBJ2-2; possibly TRBD1 for D (5 bases). This CDR3 is 13 amino acids long. Trimming pared 7 bases from V and 6 bases from J, leaving 12 bases between. Germline V gene lookup returns CDR1 LNHDA and CDR2 SQIVND (reference sequence). The CDR3 loop is CASTAVGAGELFF. The CDR3 coding sequence is TGTGCCAGTACAGCCGTAGGGGCCGGGGAGCTGTTTTTT.

This chain connects TRBV28 to TRBJ1-2; D is uncertain. The length of the CDR3 is 12 residues. Per germline, CDR1 MDHEN and CDR2 SYDVKM. The germline V and J ends were trimmed by 3 bases and 8 bases, with 10 bases remaining between them. The CDR3 protein is CASSLFGGGYTF. Written as DNA, the CDR3 is TGTGCCAGCAGTTTGTTCGGTGGGGGCTACACCTTC.

The chain couples TRBV6-5 to TRBJ2-7; no reliable D call. V lost 0 bases and J 2 bases, leaving 11 bases between the germline ends. The CDR3 loop spans 15 amino acids. CDR1 and CDR2 (germline): MNHEY, SVGAGI. CDR3 coding DNA: TGTGCCAGCAGTTACTCGAATCCCCCAACCTACGAGCAGTACTTC. Translating it yields CASSYSNPPTYEQYF.